This TCR beta chain was found in a study of control samples from healthy donors and cancer patients (dated by TCRdb to 2018 to 2020). Concerning this clone itself: It has no known antigen specificity. Base qualities are not recorded, but no much larger clone differs from it by a single base.

In the germline V gene (reference sequence), CDR1 corresponds to WNHNN and CDR2 to SYGVQD. The CDR3 spans 17 residues, from the cysteine through the phenylalanine. Just CDR3 DNA is preserved here, 51 bases in frame from base 1. V loses 0 bases at its end and J loses 7 bases; junction bases beyond the gene matches: 9. Libraries were made using the immunoSEQ multiplex PCR assay. TCRdb took over this immuneACCESS table, retaining in-frame rearrangements with V and J assigned. Such tables are incomplete; in checked studies, under half of the missing clones stem from an unresolved V gene, and the remainder is unexplained. The sample table contains a few hundred thousand clones; only one count was recorded for roughly 90% of them. More than 6% of the sample lies in the top ten.

The receptor's source is a man aged 40-55 years with head and neck cancer. Sequencing was done on a sample of PBMCs. The sequence joins TRBV10-1 to TRBJ2-3; 11 central nucleotides agree with TRBD2. The base sequence is TGCGCCAGCAGTGAGTCCCTAGCGGGAGGCCTCACGCATACGCAGTATTTT. It is translated as CASSESLAGGLTHTQYF.